This T cell receptor beta chain derives from a study of pediatric ulcerative colitis. This clone was detected once. What it recognizes is unknown. Study outcomes and limitations: No controls had the two rectal clonotypes shared by ulcerative colitis patients.

Using immunoSEQ multiplex PCR, the repertoire was profiled, and TCRdb retains in-frame clones only, with some absent. The sample has tens of thousands of clones; 86% are singletons. Germline CDR1 is SGHDT and CDR2 is YYEEEE. V gave up 0 bases and J gave up 3 bases, with 10 bases separating them. This CDR3 spans 14 amino acids. The TCR was taken from a boy under 18 with severe ulcerative colitis. Source material: blood. The chain recombines TRBV5-6 with TRBJ2-7, with no clear D. The CDR3 is CASSLGRKLYEQYF. In DNA, the CDR3 is TGTGCCAGCAGCTTGGGGCGGAAACTCTACGAGCAGTACTTC.